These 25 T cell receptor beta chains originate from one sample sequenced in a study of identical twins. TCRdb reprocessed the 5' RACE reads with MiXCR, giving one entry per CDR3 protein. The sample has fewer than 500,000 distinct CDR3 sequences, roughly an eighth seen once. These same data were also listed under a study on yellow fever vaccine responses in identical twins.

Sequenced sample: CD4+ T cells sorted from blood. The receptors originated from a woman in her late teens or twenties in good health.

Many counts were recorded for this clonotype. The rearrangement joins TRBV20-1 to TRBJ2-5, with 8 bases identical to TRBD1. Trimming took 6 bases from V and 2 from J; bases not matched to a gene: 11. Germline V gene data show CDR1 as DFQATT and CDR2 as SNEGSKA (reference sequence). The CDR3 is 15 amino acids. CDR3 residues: CSATQGQEKQETQYF. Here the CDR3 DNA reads TGCAGTGCAACCCAGGGACAGGAGAAACAAGAGACCCAGTACTTC.

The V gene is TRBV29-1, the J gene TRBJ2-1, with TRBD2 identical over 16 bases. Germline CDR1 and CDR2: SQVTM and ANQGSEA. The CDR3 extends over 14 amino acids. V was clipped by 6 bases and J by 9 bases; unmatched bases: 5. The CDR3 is CSVGLAGGLSEQFF. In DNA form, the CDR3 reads TGCAGCGTGGGACTAGCGGGAGGGTTGAGTGAGCAGTTCTTC.

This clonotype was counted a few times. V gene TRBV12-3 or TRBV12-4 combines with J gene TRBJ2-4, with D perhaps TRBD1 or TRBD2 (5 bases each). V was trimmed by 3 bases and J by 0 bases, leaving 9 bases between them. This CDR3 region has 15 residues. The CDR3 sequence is CASSFGALAKNIQYF. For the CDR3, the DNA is TGTGCCAGCAGTTTCGGGGCACTAGCCAAAAACATTCAGTACTTC.

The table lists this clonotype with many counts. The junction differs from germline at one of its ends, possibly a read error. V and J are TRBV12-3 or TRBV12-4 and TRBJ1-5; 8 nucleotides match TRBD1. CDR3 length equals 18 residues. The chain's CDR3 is CASSLVPAGGGSDQPQHF. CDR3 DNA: TGTGCCAGCAGTTTAGTTCCGGCAGGGGGCGGTAGCGATCAGCCCCAGCATTTT.

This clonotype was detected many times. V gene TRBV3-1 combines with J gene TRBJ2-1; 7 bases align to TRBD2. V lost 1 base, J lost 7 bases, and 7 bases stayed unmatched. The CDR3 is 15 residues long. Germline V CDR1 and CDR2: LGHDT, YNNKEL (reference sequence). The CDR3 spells CASSQGRPGRNEQFF. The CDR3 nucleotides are TGTGCCAGCAGCCAAGGGAGGCCCGGGAGGAATGAGCAGTTCTTC.

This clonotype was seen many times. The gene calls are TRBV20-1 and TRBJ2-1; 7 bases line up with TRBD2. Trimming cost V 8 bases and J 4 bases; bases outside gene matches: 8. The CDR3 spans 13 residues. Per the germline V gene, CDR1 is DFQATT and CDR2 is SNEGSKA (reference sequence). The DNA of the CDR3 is TGCAGTCCCGGGACTACTTCGTACAATGAGCAGTTCTTC. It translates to CSPGTTSYNEQFF.

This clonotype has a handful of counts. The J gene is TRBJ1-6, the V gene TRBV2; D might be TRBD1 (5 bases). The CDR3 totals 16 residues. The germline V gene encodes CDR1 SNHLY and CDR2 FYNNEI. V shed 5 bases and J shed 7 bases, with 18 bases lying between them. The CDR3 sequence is CASSPDSSGWNSPLHF. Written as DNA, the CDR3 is TGTGCCAGCAGTCCCGACAGTTCGGGCTGGAATTCACCCCTCCACTTT. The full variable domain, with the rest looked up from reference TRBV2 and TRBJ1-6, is EPEVTQTPSHQVTQMGQEVILRCVPISNHLYFYWYRQILGQKVEFLVSFYNNEISEKSEIFDDQFSVERPDGSNFTLKIRSTKLEDSAMYFCASSPDSSGWNSPLHFGNGTRLTVT.

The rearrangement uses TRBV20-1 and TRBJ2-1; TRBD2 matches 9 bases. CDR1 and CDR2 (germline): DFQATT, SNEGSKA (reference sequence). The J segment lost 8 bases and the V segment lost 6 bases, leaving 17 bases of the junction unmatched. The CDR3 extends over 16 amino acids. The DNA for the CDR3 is TGCAGTGCCGACCCGGGGCTAGCGGGGAATGGGGATGAGCAGTTCTTC. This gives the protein CSADPGLAGNGDEQFF.

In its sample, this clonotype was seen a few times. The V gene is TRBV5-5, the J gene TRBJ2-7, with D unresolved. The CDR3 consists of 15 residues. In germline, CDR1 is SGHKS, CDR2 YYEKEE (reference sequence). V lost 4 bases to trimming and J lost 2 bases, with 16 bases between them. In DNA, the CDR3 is TGTGCCAGCAGCCTTAGTCCGGGTAGAACCTACGAGCAGTACTTC. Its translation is CASSLSPGRTYEQYF.

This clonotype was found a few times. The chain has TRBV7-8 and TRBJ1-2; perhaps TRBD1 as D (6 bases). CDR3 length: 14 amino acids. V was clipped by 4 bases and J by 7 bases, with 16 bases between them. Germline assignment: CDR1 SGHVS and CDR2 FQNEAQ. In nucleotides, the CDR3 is TGTGCCAGCAGCTCCTCCGGGGGGCTGCTTGGCTACACCTTC. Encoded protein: CASSSSGGLLGYTF.

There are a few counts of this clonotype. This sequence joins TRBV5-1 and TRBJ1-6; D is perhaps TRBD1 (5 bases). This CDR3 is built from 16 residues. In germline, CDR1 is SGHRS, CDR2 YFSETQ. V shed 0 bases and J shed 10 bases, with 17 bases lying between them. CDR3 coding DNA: TGCGCCAGCAGCTTGGTTTTAGGGGCCGGGGGGTCACCCCTCCACTTT. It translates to CASSLVLGAGGSPLHF.

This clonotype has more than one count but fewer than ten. For the CDR3, the DNA is TGTGCCAGCGATGCCCAAGGGGCAGGGGAGACCGGGGAGCTGTTTTTT. Translated, it gives CASDAQGAGETGELFF. This chain uses TRBV7-9 with TRBJ2-2; possible D gene TRBD1, 6 bases. Trimming removed 8 bases at V and 5 bases at J, with 21 bases between. Germline loops: CDR1 SEHNR, CDR2 FQNEAQ (reference sequence). The CDR3 sequence is 16 residues long.

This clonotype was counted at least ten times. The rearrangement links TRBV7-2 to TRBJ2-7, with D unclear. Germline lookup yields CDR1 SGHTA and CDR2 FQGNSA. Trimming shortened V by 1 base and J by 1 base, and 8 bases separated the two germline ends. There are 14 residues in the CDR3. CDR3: CASSLVALSYEQYF. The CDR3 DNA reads TGTGCCAGCAGCTTAGTTGCCCTTTCCTACGAGCAGTACTTC.

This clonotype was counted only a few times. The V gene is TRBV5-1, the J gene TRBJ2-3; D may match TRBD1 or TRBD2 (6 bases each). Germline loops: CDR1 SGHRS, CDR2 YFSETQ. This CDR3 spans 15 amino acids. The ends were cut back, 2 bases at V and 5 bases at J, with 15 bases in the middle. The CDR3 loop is CASSLQPGAGDTQYF. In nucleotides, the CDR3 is TGCGCCAGCAGCTTACAGCCGGGGGCAGGAGATACGCAGTATTTT.

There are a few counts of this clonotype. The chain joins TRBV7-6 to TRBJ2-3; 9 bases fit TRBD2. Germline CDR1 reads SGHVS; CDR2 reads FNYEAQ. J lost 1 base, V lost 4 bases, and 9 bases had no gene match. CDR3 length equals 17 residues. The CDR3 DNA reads TGTGCCAGCAGCTCTAGGGGGCTAGCGGGACGCACAGATACGCAGTATTTT. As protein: CASSSRGLAGRTDTQYF.

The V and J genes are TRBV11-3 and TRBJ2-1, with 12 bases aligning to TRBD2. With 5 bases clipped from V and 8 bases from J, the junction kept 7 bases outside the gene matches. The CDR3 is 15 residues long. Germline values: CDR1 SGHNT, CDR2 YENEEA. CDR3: CASSPGGLAGYEQFF. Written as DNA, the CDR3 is TGTGCCAGCAGCCCGGGGGGACTAGCGGGTTATGAGCAGTTCTTC.

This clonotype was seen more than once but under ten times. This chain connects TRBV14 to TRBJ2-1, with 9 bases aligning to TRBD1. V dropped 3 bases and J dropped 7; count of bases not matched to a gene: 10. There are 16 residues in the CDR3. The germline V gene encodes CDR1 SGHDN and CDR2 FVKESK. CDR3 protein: CASSHLRDRALNEQFF. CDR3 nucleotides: TGTGCCAGCAGCCACCTCCGGGACAGGGCCCTTAATGAGCAGTTCTTC.

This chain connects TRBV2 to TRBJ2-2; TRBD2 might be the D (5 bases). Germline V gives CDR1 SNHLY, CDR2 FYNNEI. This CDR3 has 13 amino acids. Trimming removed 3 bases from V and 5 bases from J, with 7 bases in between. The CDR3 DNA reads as TGTGCCAGCAGTGACGGACTTACCGGGGAGCTGTTTTTT. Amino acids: CASSDGLTGELFF.

CDR3 bases: TGCAGCGTTGATGGAGGCAGGGGCAACACTGAAGCTTTCTTT. Translated: CSVDGGRGNTEAFF. V usage is TRBV29-1 and J usage is TRBJ1-1; a weak D match, TRBD1 (6 bases). Germline V CDR1 and CDR2: SQVTM, ANQGSEA. With 3 bases removed from V and 2 bases from J, the gap between germline ends came to 13 bases. The CDR3 has 14 residues.

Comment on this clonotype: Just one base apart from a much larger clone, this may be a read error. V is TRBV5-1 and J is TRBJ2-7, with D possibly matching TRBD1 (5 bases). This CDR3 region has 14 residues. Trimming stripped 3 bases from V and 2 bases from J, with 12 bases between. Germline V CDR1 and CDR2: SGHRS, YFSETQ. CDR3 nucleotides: TGCGCCAGCAGCTCGGCGCAGGGAACCTACGAGCAGTACTTC. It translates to CASSSAQGTYEQYF.

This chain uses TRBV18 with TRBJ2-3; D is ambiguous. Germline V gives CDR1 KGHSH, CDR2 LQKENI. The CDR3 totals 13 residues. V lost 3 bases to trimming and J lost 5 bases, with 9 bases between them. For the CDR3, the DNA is TGTGCCAGCTCACCTAGGCAGGAAGATACGCAGTATTTT. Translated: CASSPRQEDTQYF.

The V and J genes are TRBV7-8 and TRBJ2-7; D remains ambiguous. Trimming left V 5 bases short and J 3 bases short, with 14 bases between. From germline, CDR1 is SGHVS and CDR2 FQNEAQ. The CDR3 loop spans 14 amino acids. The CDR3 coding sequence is TGTGCCAGCAGCCTCACCGACCAATTCTACGAGCAGTACTTC. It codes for CASSLTDQFYEQYF. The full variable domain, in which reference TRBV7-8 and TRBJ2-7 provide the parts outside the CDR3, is GAGVSQSPRYKVAKRGQDVALRCDPISGHVSLFWYQQALGQGPEFLTYFQNEAQLDKSGLPSDRFFAERPEGSVSTLKIQRTQQEDSAVYLCASSLTDQFYEQYFGPGTRLTVT.

The CDR3 sequence: CASSHGDEQFF. The CDR3 bases are TGTGCCAGCAGTCACGGGGATGAGCAGTTCTTC. This chain uses TRBV6-5 with TRBJ2-1, with D maybe TRBD2 (5 bases). The CDR3 covers 11 residues. Germline assignment: CDR1 MNHEY and CDR2 SVGAGI. The ends were cut back, 5 bases at V and 8 bases at J, with 7 bases in the middle.

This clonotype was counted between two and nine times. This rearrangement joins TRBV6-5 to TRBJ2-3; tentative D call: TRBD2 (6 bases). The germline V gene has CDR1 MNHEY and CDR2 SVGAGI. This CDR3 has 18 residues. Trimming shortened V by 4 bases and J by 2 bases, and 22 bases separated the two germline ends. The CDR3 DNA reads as TGTGCCAGCAGTTCGGTCCTAAAGAGCGGGTTTGACACAGATACGCAGTATTTT. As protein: CASSSVLKSGFDTDTQYF.

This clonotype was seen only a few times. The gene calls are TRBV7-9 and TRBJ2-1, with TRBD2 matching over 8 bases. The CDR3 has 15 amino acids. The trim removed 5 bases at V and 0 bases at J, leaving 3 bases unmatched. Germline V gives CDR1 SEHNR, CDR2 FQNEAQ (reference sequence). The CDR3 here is CASSPRGDSYNEQFF. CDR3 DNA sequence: TGTGCCAGCAGCCCGCGGGGGGACTCCTACAATGAGCAGTTCTTC.